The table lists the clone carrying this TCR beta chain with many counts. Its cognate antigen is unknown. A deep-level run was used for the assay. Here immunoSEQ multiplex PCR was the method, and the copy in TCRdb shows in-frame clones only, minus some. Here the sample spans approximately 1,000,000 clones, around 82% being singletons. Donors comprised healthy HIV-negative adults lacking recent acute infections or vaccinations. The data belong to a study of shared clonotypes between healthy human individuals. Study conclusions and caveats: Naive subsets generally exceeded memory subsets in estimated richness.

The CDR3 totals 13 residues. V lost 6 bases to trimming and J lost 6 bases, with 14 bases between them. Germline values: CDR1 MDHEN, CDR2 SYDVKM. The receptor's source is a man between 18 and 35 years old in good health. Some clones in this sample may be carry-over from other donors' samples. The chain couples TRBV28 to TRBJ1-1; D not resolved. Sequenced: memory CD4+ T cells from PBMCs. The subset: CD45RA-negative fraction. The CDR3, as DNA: TGTGCCAGCAGCTTCTGGGGATTTGCTGAAGCTTTCTTT. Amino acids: CASSFWGFAEAFF.